One sample yielded the 27 T cell receptor beta chains listed below, sequenced in a study of blood T cells in healthy people across ages (dated by TCRdb to 2014 to 2015). Library preparation used 5' RACE. The run used an Illumina HiSeq 2500. A second PCR of 7 to 11 cycles was performed with a sample-barcoded 5' primer and a J-beta primer mix. TCRdb's own reprocessing of the public reads used fastp at Q25 and MiXCR and kept productive beta chains. Entries are consolidated by CDR3 protein sequence, retaining the most common genes and DNA. The sample data list some 790,000 distinct CDR3 sequences, and 29% of these were observed just once. Jointly, the top ten make up 17% of the sample. Source material: blood. The receptor set was obtained from a woman aged 80 or over in good health.

As to this clonotype: A much larger clone differs from this one at a single base, so this may be a read error. The V call is TRBV20-1, the J call TRBJ2-5, with D perhaps matching TRBD1 (5 bases). Trimming removed 5 bases from V and 3 bases from J, with 16 bases in between. The CDR3 has 14 amino acids. The germline V gene encodes CDR1 DFQATT and CDR2 SNEGSKA (reference sequence). CDR3 bases: TGCAGTGCTGAGGCGCCGACAGTCAAAGAGACCCAGTACTTC. This codes for CSAEAPTVKETQYF.

In this sample, this clonotype turned up many times. The chain recombines TRBV7-2 with TRBJ2-3; D call uncertain. Trimming left V 1 base short and J 0 bases short, with 11 bases between. This CDR3 spans 16 amino acids. Germline CDR1 SGHTA, CDR2 FQGNSA. CDR3 residues: CASSLGSTTSTDTQYF. CDR3 bases: TGTGCCAGCAGCTTAGGTTCGACAACTAGCACAGATACGCAGTATTTT.

This clonotype has at least ten counts. This chain links TRBV6-5 with TRBJ2-5; D unclear. The germline CDR1 and CDR2 sequences are MNHEY and SVGAGI. The CDR3 runs 14 residues. Trimming left V 6 bases short and J 1 base short, with 12 bases between. CDR3 sequence reads: CASRSGPGQETQYF. The DNA of the CDR3 is TGTGCCAGCAGGTCGGGTCCGGGCCAAGAGACCCAGTACTTC.

The chain carries TRBV6-2 or TRBV6-3 and TRBJ2-3; the D gene is possibly TRBD1 (6 bases). This CDR3 has 15 amino acids. The V gene lost 5 bases and the J gene lost 2 bases, with 14 bases spanning the gap. In germline, CDR1 is MNHEY, CDR2 SVGEGT. CDR3 amino acids: CASSPLWGHTDTQYF. In nucleotides, the CDR3 is TGTGCCAGCAGTCCTTTATGGGGACACACAGATACGCAGTATTTT.

The genes are TRBV6-1 and TRBJ2-3, with TRBD2 identical over 7 bases. CDR3 length: 16 amino acids. In germline, CDR1 is MNHNS, CDR2 SASEGT. The V segment lost 6 bases and the J segment 8 bases; nucleotides outside the gene matches: 17. Written as DNA, the CDR3 is TGTGCCAGCAGACAGCGGGACGCCGCCCCCATAGCTACGCAGTATTTT. This encodes CASRQRDAAPIATQYF.

The chain combines TRBV18 with TRBJ1-4, with D perhaps matching TRBD1 (6 bases). Germline V gives CDR1 KGHSH, CDR2 LQKENI. V lost 1 base, J lost 4 bases, and 10 bases lay in between. The CDR3 spans 15 residues. CDR3 in amino acids: CASSPLQGINEKLFF. As DNA, the CDR3 is TGTGCCAGCTCACCACTACAGGGCATTAATGAAAAACTGTTTTTT.

The V call is TRBV7-9, the J call TRBJ2-5, with D maybe TRBD2 (6 bases). The CDR3 runs to 15 residues. V lost 5 bases and J lost 5, with 18 bases in between. CDR1 SEHNR and CDR2 FQNEAQ come from the germline V gene (reference sequence). Here the CDR3 reads CASSIGTTGRETQYF. In nucleotides, the CDR3 is TGTGCCAGCAGCATAGGGACCACGGGGAGGGAGACCCAGTACTTC.

This chain links TRBV7-2 with TRBJ1-2; perhaps TRBD1 as D (5 bases). V lost 4 bases and J lost 8, with 14 bases in between. This CDR3 has 13 residues. Germline V lookup: CDR1 SGHTA, CDR2 FQGNSA. CDR3 sequence: CASSSYSGGGYTF. As DNA, the CDR3 is TGTGCCAGCAGCTCCTATAGTGGGGGAGGCTACACCTTC.

This clonotype was recorded a few times. This rearrangement joins TRBV5-1 to TRBJ1-6; maybe TRBD1 (5 bases). The CDR3 runs 17 residues. The ends were cut back, 0 bases at V and 9 bases at J, with 19 bases in the middle. Germline CDR1 reads SGHRS; CDR2 reads YFSETQ. The CDR3 reads CASSLVPAGFEGSPLHF. CDR3 nucleotide sequence: TGCGCCAGCAGCTTGGTGCCCGCAGGGTTTGAAGGTTCACCCCTCCACTTT.

In its sample, this clonotype was seen many times. The chain has TRBV14 and TRBJ2-7, with D unclear. The CDR3 runs to 13 residues. CDR1 SGHDN and CDR2 FVKESK come from the germline V gene. Trimming shortened V by 1 base and J by 3 bases, and 7 bases separated the two germline ends. The CDR3 DNA is TGTGCCAGCAGCCAAGTTCCTTACTACGAGCAGTACTTC. It yields the protein CASSQVPYYEQYF.

This chain joins TRBV5-1 and TRBJ2-2, with D unclear. The V end lost 6 bases, the J end lost 0 bases, and 9 bases lay between the germline ends. Germline CDR1 SGHRS, CDR2 YFSETQ. The CDR3 is made up of 14 amino acids. CDR3 loop: CASKALTNTGELFF. In DNA, the CDR3 is TGCGCCAGCAAAGCTCTCACGAACACCGGGGAGCTGTTTTTT. Based on the CDR3 plus reference TRBV5-1 and TRBJ2-2, the full variable domain is KAGVTQTPRYLIKTRGQQVTLSCSPISGHRSVSWYQQTPGQGLQFLFEYFSETQRNKGNFPGRFSGRQFSNSRSEMNVSTLELGDSALYLCASKALTNTGELFFGEGSRLTVL.

This clonotype was seen many times. The gene calls are TRBV7-2 and TRBJ2-5; unclear D gene. CDR1 is SGHTA and CDR2 is FQGNSA in the germline V gene. Trimming took off 1 base at V and 2 bases at J, with 8 bases between the two ends. The CDR3 loop spans 14 amino acids. DNA of the CDR3: TGTGCCAGCAGCTTAGGAGGTCCACAAGAGACCCAGTACTTC. Translation: CASSLGGPQETQYF.

In its sample, this clonotype was seen many times. The rearrangement links TRBV12-3 or TRBV12-4 to TRBJ2-7; D remains ambiguous. Trimming cost V 5 bases and J 4 bases, with 21 bases left between them. The CDR3 totals 16 residues. The CDR3 here is CASSDTWGPLPYEQYF. The CDR3 bases are TGTGCCAGCAGTGATACGTGGGGTCCCCTCCCTTACGAGCAGTACTTC.

In regard to this clonotype: Possible read error: a much larger clone is one base away. This chain uses TRBV6-2 or TRBV6-3 with TRBJ2-5; D gene ambiguous. Germline V lookup: CDR1 MNHEY, CDR2 SVGEGT. CDR3 size: 14 residues. CDR3 bases: TGTGCCAGCAGTTACCAGGCCAAGTCGGAGACCCAGCACTTC. It codes for CASSYQAKSETQHF.

This clonotype has ten or more counts. This chain uses TRBV7-9 with TRBJ2-1, with 10 positions matching TRBD1. Germline V lookup: CDR1 SEHNR, CDR2 FQNEAQ (reference sequence). V shed 3 bases, J shed 10 bases, and the junction held 18 bases outside the gene matches. The CDR3 loop spans 18 amino acids. The chain's CDR3 is CASSFRASRDRGGIEQFF. CDR3 DNA sequence: TGTGCCAGCAGCTTCCGCGCTTCCCGGGACAGGGGAGGAATCGAGCAGTTCTTC.

The V and J genes are TRBV6-5 and TRBJ1-2, with 10 bases lining up with TRBD1. The trim removed 2 bases at V and 4 bases at J, leaving 7 bases unmatched. CDR1 MNHEY and CDR2 SVGAGI come from the germline V gene. There are 16 residues in the CDR3. Written as DNA, the CDR3 is TGTGCCAGCAGTTACCGGGGAGGGACAGGGGCCTATGGCTACACCTTC. As protein: CASSYRGGTGAYGYTF.

In regard to this clonotype: No conserved phenylalanine or tryptophan is present at the end of the CDR3, so a read error is the likely explanation. The chain couples TRBV11-2 to TRBJ1-6; 11 nucleotides line up with TRBD1. The CDR3 loop spans 15 amino acids. Germline assignment: CDR1 SGHAT and CDR2 FQNNGV. Germline trimming cut 5 bases from V and 6 bases from J; bases unmatched to any gene: 3. The CDR3 DNA reads TGTGCCAGCAGCAGGACAGGGGGCGGTAATTCACCCCTCCACTGT. As protein: CASSRTGGGNSPLHC.

This clonotype was seen many times. V gene TRBV6-2 or TRBV6-3 combines with J gene TRBJ2-7; 7 bases line up with TRBD1. This CDR3 spans 13 amino acids. Trimming at V came to 6 bases and at J to 2 bases, leaving 4 bases not matched to a gene. Germline CDR1 MNHEY, CDR2 SVGEGT. Written as DNA, the CDR3 is TGTGCCAGCAGCCGGGACAGTCCCTACGAGCAGTACTTC. Translated, it gives CASSRDSPYEQYF.

This clonotype occurred once. This may stem from a read error, because a much larger clone lies one nucleotide away. The J gene is TRBJ2-5, the V gene TRBV27; possibly TRBD1 for D (7 bases). The V end lost 5 bases, the J end lost 1 base, and 20 bases lay between the germline ends. Germline values: CDR1 MNHEY, CDR2 SMNVEV (reference sequence). This CDR3 spans 17 amino acids. The CDR3 protein is CASSPSGGSPSQETQYF. The CDR3 nucleotides are TGTGCCAGCAGTCCATCAGGGGGGAGCCCTTCCCAAGAGACCCAGTACTTC.

This clonotype appeared a few times. This could be a read error, since a much larger clone is one nucleotide away. This chain joins TRBV20-1 and TRBJ2-5, with D possibly being TRBD2 (5 bases). The germline CDR1 and CDR2 sequences are DFQATT and SNEGSKA (reference sequence). The CDR3 covers 13 residues. V was pared by 0 bases and J by 7 bases, with 12 bases between. The CDR3 is CSARDMGRGTQYF. The CDR3 nucleotides read TGCAGTGCTAGAGATATGGGCCGGGGGACCCAGTACTTC.

This clonotype was counted a few times. This chain uses TRBV29-1 with TRBJ1-1; D gene ambiguous. V lost 5 bases to trimming and J lost 4 bases, with 14 bases between them. Germline CDR1 is SQVTM and CDR2 is ANQGSEA. The CDR3 contains 13 residues. The CDR3 nucleotides are TGCAGCGTTCTTGGCCCTGGTGGCACTGAAGCTTTCTTT. It codes for CSVLGPGGTEAFF.

This clonotype was counted many times. The CDR3: CASSSLTMSDTQYF. In DNA form, the CDR3 reads TGTGCCAGCTCATCTCTCACTATGTCAGATACGCAGTATTTT. The V gene is TRBV18, the J gene TRBJ2-3, with unresolved D. The CDR3 consists of 14 residues. Germline CDR1 is KGHSH and CDR2 is LQKENI. Trimming took off 5 bases at V and 4 bases at J, with 13 bases between the two ends.

Turning to this clonotype: This may be a read error: a much more frequent sequence differs by one nucleotide. This rearrangement joins TRBV20-1 to TRBJ2-6; D may be TRBD1 (5 bases). The germline gives CDR1 DFQATT, CDR2 SNEGSKA (reference sequence). The CDR3 totals 14 residues. This CDR3 reads CSVPQGSGADVLTF. The DNA for the CDR3 is TGCAGTGTCCCTCAGGGCTCTGGGGCCGACGTCCTGACTTTC.

This clonotype was seen at least ten times. The chain couples TRBV6-5 to TRBJ2-1, with 7 bases identical to TRBD2. The CDR3 covers 15 residues. V was pared by 5 bases and J by 1 base, with 5 bases of the junction left unmatched. Germline values: CDR1 MNHEY, CDR2 SVGAGI. The CDR3 here is CASSPQRGSYNEQFF. The CDR3 bases are TGTGCCAGCAGTCCTCAGCGGGGTTCCTACAATGAGCAGTTCTTC.

The chain is built from TRBV9 and TRBJ2-5; D unresolved. V dropped 3 bases and J dropped 1 base, with 13 bases sitting between them. The CDR3 covers 15 residues. Germline V gives CDR1 SGDLS, CDR2 YYNGEE. CDR3 nucleotides: TGTGCCAGCAGCGGCCCCATGTGGGCCCAAGAGACCCAGTACTTC. Translating it yields CASSGPMWAQETQYF. Full variable domain (remainder filled in from reference TRBV9 and TRBJ2-5): DSGVTQTPKHLITATGQRVTLRCSPRSGDLSVYWYQQSLDQGLQFLIQYYNGEERAKGNILERFSAQQFPDLHSELNLSSLELGDSALYFCASSGPMWAQETQYFGPGTRLLVL.

This clonotype was observed a few times. This chain links TRBV7-2 with TRBJ2-1; 7 bases align to TRBD2. Germline-derived CDR1 and CDR2 are SGHTA and FQGNSA. The CDR3 runs to 15 residues. After removal of 5 bases from V and 5 bases from J, the junction contained 9 bases not matched to a gene. Here the CDR3 DNA reads TGTGCCAGCAGCCACCGGGACTATGGAGACAATGAGCAGTTCTTC. Translating it yields CASSHRDYGDNEQFF.

The chain couples TRBV7-2 to TRBJ2-1, with TRBD2 matching over 10 bases. Germline V gene lookup returns CDR1 SGHTA and CDR2 FQGNSA. The CDR3 consists of 13 residues. V shed 4 bases, J shed 12 bases, and the junction held 6 bases outside the gene matches. CDR3 sequence: CASSSGLAETQFF. In DNA, the CDR3 is TGTGCCAGCAGCTCCGGACTAGCGGAGACGCAGTTCTTC.